The TCR beta chain under discussion was sequenced for a study of blood T cell repertoires in COVID-19. Using immunoSEQ multiplex PCR, the repertoire was profiled, and TCRdb retains in-frame clones only, with some absent. Of some 140,000 clones in the sample, roughly 79% were seen once. The germline CDR1 and CDR2 sequences are MNHNS and SASEGT. V shed 2 bases, J shed 7 bases, and the junction held 15 bases outside the gene matches. The CDR3 length is 17 residues. This sequence originates from a woman aged 55-69 years with active or convalescent COVID-19. This chain uses TRBV6-1 with TRBJ1-1; TRBD1 matches at 8 bases. The sequencing input was peripheral blood. CDR3 loop: CASSERRTGRGVGEAFF. The CDR3 bases are TGTGCCAGCAGTGAACGTAGGACAGGGAGGGGTGTGGGTGAAGCTTTCTTT.